These 5 T cell receptor beta chains originate from one sample sequenced in a study of blood T cell repertoires in COVID-19. The table came from immunoSEQ multiplex PCR; TCRdb's copy has only in-frame clones and leaves some out. The data contain about 190,000 clones, about 82% of them singletons. Material: PBMCs or T cells enriched from blood (not recorded which). The source of these receptors is a woman aged 30 to 39 who had recovered from COVID-19.

There are a few counts of this clone. This rearrangement joins TRBV27 to TRBJ1-2, with 9 bases fitting TRBD1. J was trimmed by 4 bases and V by 7 bases; bases with no gene match: 10. The germline CDR1 and CDR2 sequences are MNHEY and SMNVEV (reference sequence). The CDR3 loop spans 15 amino acids. In DNA, the CDR3 is TGTGCCAGCACGCCCACGGGACAGGGATCCTATGGCTACACCTTC. This sequence encodes CASTPTGQGSYGYTF.

This clone came up a few times. A read error may produce the germline difference seen at one junction end. The V and J genes are TRBV3-1 (or the pseudogene TRBV3-2) and TRBJ2-2, with 7 bases matching TRBD1. Germline-derived CDR1 and CDR2 are LGHDT and YNNKEL (reference sequence). The CDR3 is made up of 18 amino acids. The CDR3 spells CASSHSTFQTGNPGELFF. The CDR3 bases are TGTGCCAGCAGCCATTCGACCTTCCAGACAGGGAACCCCGGGGAGCTGTTTTTT.

The chain uses TRBV11-2 and TRBJ2-5, with 10 bases lining up with TRBD2. The CDR3 is 15 residues long. Germline values: CDR1 SGHAT, CDR2 FQNNGV. Germline trimming cut 5 bases from V and 7 bases from J; bases unmatched to any gene: 10. CDR3 loop: CASSAAGGPGGTQYF. The DNA of the CDR3 is TGTGCCAGCAGCGCAGCGGGAGGGCCGGGTGGGACCCAGTACTTC.

This clone was detected a few times. The CDR3 DNA sequence: TGTGCCAGCAGCCAAGATTCCTACACAGATACGCAGTATTTT. Amino acids: CASSQDSYTDTQYF. This rearrangement joins TRBV3-1 (or the pseudogene TRBV3-2) to TRBJ2-3; D ambiguous. Trimming pared 0 bases from V and 2 bases from J, leaving 6 bases between. The CDR3 is 14 residues long. The germline V gene has CDR1 LGHDT and CDR2 YNNKEL (reference sequence).

The chain is built from TRBV3-1 (or the pseudogene TRBV3-2) and TRBJ1-3; D remains ambiguous. V lost 3 bases, J lost 0 bases, and 12 bases lay in between. The CDR3 runs to 16 residues. CDR1 LGHDT and CDR2 YNNKEL come from the germline V gene (reference sequence). The CDR3 bases are TGTGCCAGCAGCCAGTTCTCCGGGAGCTCTGGAAACACCATATATTTT. Its translation: CASSQFSGSSGNTIYF.